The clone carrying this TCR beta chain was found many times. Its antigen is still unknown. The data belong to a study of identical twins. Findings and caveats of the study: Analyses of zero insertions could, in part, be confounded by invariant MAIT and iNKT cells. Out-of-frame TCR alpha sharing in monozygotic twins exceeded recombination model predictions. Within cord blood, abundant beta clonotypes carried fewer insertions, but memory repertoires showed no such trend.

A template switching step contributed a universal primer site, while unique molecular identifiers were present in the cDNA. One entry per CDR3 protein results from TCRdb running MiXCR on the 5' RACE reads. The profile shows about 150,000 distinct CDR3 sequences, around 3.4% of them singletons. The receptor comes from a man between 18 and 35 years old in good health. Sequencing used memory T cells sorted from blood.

The CDR3 sequence is CASSLGPGGRWLSNEQFF. CDR3 DNA: TGTGCCAGCAGCTTGGGACCCGGCGGGAGGTGGCTGTCCAATGAGCAGTTCTTC. The V gene is TRBV11-3, the J gene TRBJ2-1, with 8 bases that match TRBD2. Germline CDR1 is SGHNT and CDR2 is YENEEA. V gave up 3 bases and J gave up 6 bases; unmatched junction bases: 16. CDR3 length equals 18 residues.